This T cell receptor (beta chain) was retrieved from a study of shared clonotypes between healthy human individuals. Study-wide results and caveats: Shared clonotypes: about 5.3% naive CD4, around 3.4% naive CD8, 2.3% memory CD4, about 0.4% memory CD8.

The CDR3 loop spans 15 amino acids. The germline V gene encodes CDR1 SGHNT and CDR2 YYREEE (reference sequence). Trimming removed 0 bases at V and 0 bases at J, with 10 bases between. To note about this clone: Its antigen remains unknown.

Those who donated were healthy HIV-negative adults, with no recent acute infections or vaccinations reported. A split of CD4+ cells into CD45RA+ naive and CD45RA-negative memory subsets was performed. Assay: immunoSEQ multiplex PCR; the TCRdb copy retains only in-frame clones and omits some. The sample carries approximately 1.1 million clones, around 78% recorded once. The sample was memory CD4+ T cells from PBMCs. Subset reported: CD45RA-negative fraction. This chain links TRBV5-4 with TRBJ2-7; no reliable D call. This sequence was found in a young man in good health. Some clones in this sample may be carry-over from other donors' samples. CDR3 DNA sequence: TGTGCCAGCAGCTTGGGGGCTGTTTCCTCCTACGAGCAGTACTTC. As protein: CASSLGAVSSYEQYF.